The TCR beta chain under discussion was sequenced for a study of blood T cell repertoires in COVID-19. Study information: Samples taken during acute and convalescent COVID-19 were collected in the United States, Italy and Spain.

In the original analysis: Counts of nucleated cells, estimated from reference gene primer amplification, were obtained. Assay: immunoSEQ multiplex PCR; the TCRdb copy retains only in-frame clones and omits some. V and J calls and clone size are given by that table; D and trimming were obtained from the DNA. The sample holds around 300,000 clones; around nine tenths are singletons and the top ten take 5%. Residents of about two dozen US areas, aged about 18 to 95 years, made up the participants. Donors were grouped by their self-reported clinical history. This CDR3 contains 18 residues. J gave up 1 base and V 4 bases, and 9 bases lay outside the gene matches. CDR1 and CDR2 (germline): SEHNR, FQNEAQ (reference sequence). This clone was counted between two and nine times.

The sequence came from a man aged 25-45 years who had recovered from COVID-19. The chain carries TRBV7-9 and TRBJ2-2; TRBD2 matches at 10 bases. Sequenced: PBMCs or T cells enriched from blood (not recorded which). CDR3 nucleotides: TGTGCCAGCAGCTCCCCCGTCCGGACTAGCGGGAACACCGGGGAGCTGTTTTTT. This translates into CASSSPVRTSGNTGELFF.